Presented here are 8 T cell receptor beta chains from one specimen sequenced in a study of T cell repertoires in cytomegalovirus infection. One entry per CDR3 protein results from TCRdb running MiXCR on the reads. The sample carries roughly 990,000 distinct CDR3 sequences, about a third recorded once. Antigen specificity for these receptors is unknown. The source was cultured CD8+ T cells from PBMCs, collected from culture after CMV antigen stimulation. The origin of the receptors is a human donor in good health (CMV status not recorded). Some clones in this sample may be carry-over from other donors' samples.

This clonotype was seen a few times. This rearrangement joins TRBV14 to TRBJ2-2, with TRBD1 matching 7 bases. CDR3 length equals 20 residues. Germline CDR1 SGHDN, CDR2 FVKESK. Unmatched junction bases numbered 20, after V lost 4 bases and J lost 3 bases. Here the CDR3 reads CASSPVMTGLDRVYTGELFF. CDR3 in DNA: TGTGCCAGCAGCCCGGTGATGACAGGGCTTGACCGAGTATACACCGGGGAGCTGTTTTTT.

The genes are TRBV28 and TRBJ1-3; D gene unclear. V lost 8 bases to trimming and J lost 3 bases, with 11 bases between them. CDR1 MDHEN and CDR2 SYDVKM come from the germline V gene. This CDR3 spans 13 amino acids. CDR3 loop: CASHTAIGNTIYF. CDR3 coding DNA: TGTGCCAGCCACACGGCGATTGGAAACACCATATATTTT.

This clonotype was detected once. This chain links TRBV6-8 with TRBJ2-7, with D possibly being TRBD1 (6 bases). This CDR3 region has 14 residues. V was cut by 4 bases and J by 2 bases, with 12 bases left in between. Per the germline V gene, CDR1 is MNHGY and CDR2 is SAAAGT. The CDR3 is CASSSRTDPYEQYV. CDR3 bases: TGTGCCAGCAGTTCCAGGACAGATCCCTACGAGCAGTACGTC.

A remark on this clonotype: This may arise from a read error, as a much more abundant clone is one base away. This chain uses TRBV12-3 or TRBV12-4 with TRBJ2-3; the match to TRBD2 covers 12 bases. The CDR3 has 15 amino acids. CDR3 protein: CANSPLAGGIDTQYF. DNA for the CDR3: TGTGCCAACAGTCCACTAGCGGGGGGAATAGATACGCAGTATTTT.

The CDR3: CASSSRDRADTQYF. CDR3 DNA sequence: TGTGCCAGCAGTTCCCGGGACAGGGCAGATACGCAGTATTTT. The chain is built from TRBV7-6 and TRBJ2-3, with TRBD1 identical over 9 bases. CDR1 is SGHVS and CDR2 is FNYEAQ in the germline V gene. The CDR3 has 14 residues. V shed 6 bases, J shed 4 bases, and the junction held 5 bases outside the gene matches. The whole variable domain, remainder taken from reference TRBV7-6 and TRBJ2-3, is GAGVSQSPRYKVTKRGQDVALRCDPISGHVSLYWYRQALGQGPEFLTYFNYEAQQDKSGLPNDRFSAERPEGSISTLTIQRTEQRDSAMYRCASSSRDRADTQYFGPGTRLTVL.

V usage is TRBV27 and J usage is TRBJ2-1, with 8 bases identical to TRBD1. V was pared by 7 bases and J by 7 bases, with 12 bases of the junction left unmatched. The CDR3 covers 15 residues. Per the germline V gene, CDR1 is MNHEY and CDR2 is SMNVEV (reference sequence). DNA of the CDR3: TGTGCCAGCAAGAAGATCGGGACAGGACCGAATGAGCAGTTCTTC. This sequence encodes CASKKIGTGPNEQFF.

V usage is TRBV7-4 and J usage is TRBJ1-2; D gene uncertain. The length of the CDR3 is 13 residues. CDR1 is SGHVT, CDR2 SQSDAQ, per germline. V shed 4 bases and J shed 8 bases, with 14 bases lying between them. CDR3 bases: TGTGCCAGCAGCTCCGCTTGGCCCCCGGGCTACACCTTC. It translates to CASSSAWPPGYTF. Complete variable domain (other parts from reference TRBV7-4 and TRBJ1-2): GAGVSQSPRYKVAKRGRDVALRCDSISGHVTLYWYRQTLGQGSEVLTYSQSDAQRDKSGRPSGRFSAERPERSVSTLKIQRTEQGDSAVYLCASSSAWPPGYTFGSGTRLTVV.

This chain connects TRBV2 to TRBJ2-3; the D gene is possibly TRBD2 (5 bases). The length of the CDR3 is 16 residues. Trimming cost V 7 bases and J 2 bases, with 19 bases left between them. Germline V gives CDR1 SNHLY, CDR2 FYNNEI. The CDR3 coding sequence is TGTGCCAGCACTCTGAGGGCTAGCAGCCACACAGATACGCAGTATTTT. Protein sequence: CASTLRASSHTDTQYF.